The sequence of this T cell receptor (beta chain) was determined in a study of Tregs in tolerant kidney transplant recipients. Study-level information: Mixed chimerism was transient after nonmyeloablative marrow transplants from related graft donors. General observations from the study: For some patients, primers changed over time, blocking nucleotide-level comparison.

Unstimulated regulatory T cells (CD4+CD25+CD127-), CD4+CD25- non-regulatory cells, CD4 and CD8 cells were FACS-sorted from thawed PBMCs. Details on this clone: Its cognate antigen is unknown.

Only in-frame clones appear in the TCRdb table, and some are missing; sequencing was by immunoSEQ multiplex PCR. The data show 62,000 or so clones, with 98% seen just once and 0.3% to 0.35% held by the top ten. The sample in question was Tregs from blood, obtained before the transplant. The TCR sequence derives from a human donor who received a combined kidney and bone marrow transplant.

DNA of the CDR3: TGTGCCTGGAGTGTACCTCTTATTGGAGGTCAGTTCTTC. Amino acid sequence: CAWSVPLIGGQFF. This chain links TRBV30 with TRBJ2-1; D possibly corresponds to TRBD2 (5 bases). The V end was cut by 0 bases, the J end by 13 bases, with 16 bases between. This CDR3 has 13 amino acids. CDR1 and CDR2 (germline): GTSNPN, SVGIG (reference sequence).